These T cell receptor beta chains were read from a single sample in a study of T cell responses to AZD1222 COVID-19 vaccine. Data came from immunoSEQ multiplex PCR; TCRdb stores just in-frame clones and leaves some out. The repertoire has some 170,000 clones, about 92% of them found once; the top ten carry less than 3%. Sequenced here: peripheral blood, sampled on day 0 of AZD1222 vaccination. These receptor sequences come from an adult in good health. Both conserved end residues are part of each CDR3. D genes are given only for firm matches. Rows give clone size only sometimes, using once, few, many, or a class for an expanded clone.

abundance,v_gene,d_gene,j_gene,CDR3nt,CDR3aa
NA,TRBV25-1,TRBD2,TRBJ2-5,TGTGCCAGCAGAACACAGACTAGCGGACAAGAGACCCAGTACTTC,CASRTQTSGQETQYF
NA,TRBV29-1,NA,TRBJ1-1,TGCAGCGTTGAGACATCCCGTATGACTGAAGCTTTCTTT,CSVETSRMTEAFF
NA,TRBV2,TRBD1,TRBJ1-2,TGTGCCAGCAGTGGACAGGGGGCGGGCTATGGCTACACCTTC,CASSGQGAGYGYTF
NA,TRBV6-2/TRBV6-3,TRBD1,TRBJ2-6,TGTGCCAGCAGTTACCCCTCGACAGGGCAAACCCAACTCTCTGGGGCCAACGTCCTGACTTTC,CASSYPSTGQTQLSGANVLTF
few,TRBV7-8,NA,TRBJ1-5,TGTGCCAGCAGCTTGGAACTACGGGAGGCCAATCAGCCCCAGCATTTT,CASSLELREANQPQHF
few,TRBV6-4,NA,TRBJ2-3,TGTGCCAGCAGTGACTCGAGGATTGAAACAGATACGCAGTATTTT,CASSDSRIETDTQYF
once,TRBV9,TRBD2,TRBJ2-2,TGTGCCAGCAGCGTAGCTCCAGCGGGAGGAACCGGGGAGCTGTTTTTT,CASSVAPAGGTGELFF
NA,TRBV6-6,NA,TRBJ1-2,TGTGCCAGCAGTACTTTCGACAGAGCAACGGACTATGGCTACACCTTC,CASSTFDRATDYGYTF
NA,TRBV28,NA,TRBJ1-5,TGTGCCGTCGACCGGGCCAGTTTCGAGAATCAGCCCCAGCATTTT,CAVDRASFENQPQHF
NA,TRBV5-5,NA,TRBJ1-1,TGTGCCAGCAGCTTGGTGGCAGGGCCATTGAACACTGAAGCTTTCTTT,CASSLVAGPLNTEAFF
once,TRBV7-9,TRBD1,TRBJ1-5,TGTGCCAGCAGCTTACAGGGGGAAGGCAATCAGCCCCAGCATTTT,CASSLQGEGNQPQHF
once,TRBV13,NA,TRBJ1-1,TGTGCCAGCAGCTGGGGGGTGAGGGGCGAAGCTTTCTTT,CASSWGVRGEAFF
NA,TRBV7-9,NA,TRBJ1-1,TGTGCCAGCAGCCCCCCGGACCGCACTGAAGCTTTCTTT,CASSPPDRTEAFF
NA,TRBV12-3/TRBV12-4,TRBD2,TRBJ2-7,TGTGCCAGCAGTTCGGGGGGTACCTACGAGCAGTACTTC,CASSSGGTYEQYF
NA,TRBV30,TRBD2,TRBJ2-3,TGTGCCTGGGAACTAGCGGGACGCCCGGATACGCAGTATTTT,CAWELAGRPDTQYF
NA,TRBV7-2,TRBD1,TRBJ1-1,TGTGCCAGCAGCTCGGGACAGATGGAAGCTTTCTTT,CASSSGQMEAFF
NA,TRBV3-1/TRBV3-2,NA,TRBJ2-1,TGTGCCAGCAGCCAAACAAGCGGTCCGGTGGGTGAGCAGTTCTTC,CASSQTSGPVGEQFF
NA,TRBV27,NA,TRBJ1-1,TGTGCCAGCAGTCCACTTCGCGTCCCTGAAGCTTTCTTT,CASSPLRVPEAFF
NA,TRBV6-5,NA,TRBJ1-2,TGTGCCAGCAGTTACTCGGTGTCGGCATCTGGCTACACCTTC,CASSYSVSASGYTF
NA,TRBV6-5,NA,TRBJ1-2,TGTGCCAGCAGCCCCTTTGGAGGCCCCTATGGCTACACCTTC,CASSPFGGPYGYTF
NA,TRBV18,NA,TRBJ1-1,TGTGCCAGCTCACCAAGACTGGGCGACACTGAAGCTTTCTTT,CASSPRLGDTEAFF
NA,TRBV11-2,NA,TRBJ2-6,TGTGCCAGCAGCTTGGTTTATGGGGCCAACGTCCTGACTTTC,CASSLVYGANVLTF
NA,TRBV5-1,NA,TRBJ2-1,TGCGCCAGCAGCTTGGGTGAGAGCTCCTACAATGAGCAGTTCTTC,CASSLGESSYNEQFF
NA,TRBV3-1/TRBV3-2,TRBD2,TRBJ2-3,TGTGCCAGCAGCCAAGCGGGAGGGCCCGGTACGCAGTATTTT,CASSQAGGPGTQYF
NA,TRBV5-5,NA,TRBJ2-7,TGTGCCAGCAGCTTGGAAGGCAGGTCCTACGAGCAGTACTTC,CASSLEGRSYEQYF
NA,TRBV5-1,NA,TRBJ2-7,TGCGCCAGCAGCTTGGAAGGAGGCTCCTACGAGCAGTACTTC,CASSLEGGSYEQYF
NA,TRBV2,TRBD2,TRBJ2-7,TGTGCCAGCAGGAAGACTAGCGTCTACGAGCAGTACTTC,CASRKTSVYEQYF
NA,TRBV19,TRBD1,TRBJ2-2,TGTGCCAGTGTAGGGACGACAGGGGGTCCAGGGGAGCTGTTTTTT,CASVGTTGGPGELFF
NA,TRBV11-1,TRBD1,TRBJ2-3,TGTGCCAGCAGCTACCGGGACAGTAGCCGGGCAGATACGCAGTATTTT,CASSYRDSSRADTQYF
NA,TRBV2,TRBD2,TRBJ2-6,TGTGCCAGCACCGCCTGGGGGGGAGGGGCTAGCAGCTCTGGGGCCAACGTCCTGACTTTC,CASTAWGGGASSSGANVLTF
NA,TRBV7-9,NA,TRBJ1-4,TGTGCCAGCAGCTTTCCGAGAAACAGGCTGGGGGAGAATGAAAAACTGTTTTTT,CASSFPRNRLGENEKLFF
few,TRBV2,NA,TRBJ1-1,TGTGCCAGCAGTGAATCAGGGTACATGAACACTGAAGCTTTCTTT,CASSESGYMNTEAFF
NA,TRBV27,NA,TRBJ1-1,TGTGCCAGCAGCTCTATAGGGGTTAATAGGAACACTGAAGCTTTCTTT,CASSSIGVNRNTEAFF
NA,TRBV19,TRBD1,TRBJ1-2,TGTGCCAGTAGTATAGACCACCGGGACAGGGGGCGAGGGAACTATGGCTACACCTTC,CASSIDHRDRGRGNYGYTF
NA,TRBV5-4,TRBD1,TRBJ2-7,TGTGCCAGCAGCCCGCCCGGGGACAGTTCTGGCTACGAGCAGTACTTC,CASSPPGDSSGYEQYF
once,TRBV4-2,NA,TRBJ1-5,TGTGCCAGCAGCCAAGGTTCTTTGGTCCTCGGCAATCAGCCCCAGCATTTT,CASSQGSLVLGNQPQHF
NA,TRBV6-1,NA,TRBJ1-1,TGTGCCAGCAGTGAAGCCGGGACTGAAGCTTTCTTT,CASSEAGTEAFF
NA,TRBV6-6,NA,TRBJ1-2,TGTGCCAGCAGTTACTCAACGACCGACAGAAACTATGGCTACACCTTC,CASSYSTTDRNYGYTF
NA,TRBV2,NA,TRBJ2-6,TGTGCCAGCAGTGTTCGCTCTGGGGCCAACGTCCTGACTTTC,CASSVRSGANVLTF
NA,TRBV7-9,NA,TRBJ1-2,TGTGCCAGCAGCGCCCCAGGGGTTGGCTACACCTTC,CASSAPGVGYTF
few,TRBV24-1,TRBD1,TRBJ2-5,TGTGCCACCAGTGATTGGACAGGGGGACAAGAGACCCAGTACTTC,CATSDWTGGQETQYF
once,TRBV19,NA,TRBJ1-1,TGTGCCAGTAGTATCCGACCCCTAGGGGTTCAGAACACTGAAGCTTTCTTT,CASSIRPLGVQNTEAFF
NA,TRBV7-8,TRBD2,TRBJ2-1,TGTGCCAGCAGCCCCAGACTAGCGGGAGGGACTAACAATGAGCAGTTCTTC,CASSPRLAGGTNNEQFF
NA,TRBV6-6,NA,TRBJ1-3,TGTGCCAGCAGTCGTGGAAACACCATATATTTT,CASSRGNTIYF
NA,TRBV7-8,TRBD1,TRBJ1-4,TGTGCCAGCAGCTTAGCCCCGACAGGGGGTAAAAAACTGTTTTTT,CASSLAPTGGKKLFF
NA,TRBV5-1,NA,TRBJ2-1,TGCGCCAGCAGCTTGGGACTAGTTCGCAATGAGCAGTTCTTC,CASSLGLVRNEQFF
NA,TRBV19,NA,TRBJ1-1,TGTGCCAGTAGTATAGGGCGACGGGTGAACACTGAAGCTTTCTTT,CASSIGRRVNTEAFF
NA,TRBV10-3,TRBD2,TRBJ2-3,TGTGCCATCGGCGGGACTAGCGGGATTACAGATACGCAGTATTTT,CAIGGTSGITDTQYF
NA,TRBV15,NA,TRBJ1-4,TGTGCCACCAGGGGATGGGTAGGGGAGGAACCAATGTTTGAACTGTTTTTT,CATRGWVGEEPMFELFF
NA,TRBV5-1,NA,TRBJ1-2,TGCGCCAGCAGGGAGGACAGATTCCTCGGCTACACCTTC,CASREDRFLGYTF
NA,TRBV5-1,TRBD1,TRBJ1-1,TGCGCCAGCAGCCAAATAACAGGGGTGAACACTGAAGCTTTCTTT,CASSQITGVNTEAFF
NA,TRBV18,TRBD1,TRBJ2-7,TGTGCCAGCTCACCGAGACAGGGGGGAAGCGGAAGCTCCTACGAGCAGTACTTC,CASSPRQGGSGSSYEQYF
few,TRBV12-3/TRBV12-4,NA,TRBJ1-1,TGTGCCAGCAGTCCCCAGGGGCACAAGGGGGCTTTCTTT,CASSPQGHKGAFF
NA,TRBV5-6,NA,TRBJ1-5,TGTGCCAGCAGCTTGGGGGGCGGGCCCCAGCATTTT,CASSLGGGPQHF
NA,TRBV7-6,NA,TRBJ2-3,TGTGCCAGCAGCTTAGGGCGGATGAAAAGGACAGATACGCAGTATTTT,CASSLGRMKRTDTQYF